These 7 T cell receptor beta chains share one sample of origin, sequenced in a study of OX40 agonist ivuxolimab in advanced cancers. Produced via immunoSEQ multiplex PCR; TCRdb's table is partial and in-frame only. The repertoire holds 50,000 to 55,000 clones, with around 86% as singletons. Material: CD4+ or CD8+ T cells sorted from blood, obtained in a trial of the OX40 agonist ivuxolimab. Receptor source: an adult with an advanced solid tumor such as melanoma, head and neck, liver or kidney cancer.

The chain has TRBV2 and TRBJ1-1; perhaps TRBD1 as D (5 bases). V was pared by 4 bases and J by 2 bases, with 11 bases between. The CDR3 has 14 amino acids. The germline V gene has CDR1 SNHLY and CDR2 FYNNEI. The CDR3 sequence: CASSGRGGNTEAFF. Here the CDR3 DNA reads TGTGCCAGCAGTGGCCGGGGGGGTAACACTGAAGCTTTCTTT.

This clone was seen once. The gene calls are TRBV7-2 and TRBJ1-4; D may be TRBD1 (5 bases). V shed 4 bases and J shed 6 bases, with 12 bases lying between them. CDR3 length equals 14 residues. The V gene's germline CDR1 is SGHTA and CDR2 FQGNSA. The CDR3: CASSSGLGDEKLFF. In nucleotides, the CDR3 is TGTGCCAGCAGCTCGGGACTGGGTGATGAAAAACTGTTTTTT. Variable domain in full (rest from reference TRBV7-2 and TRBJ1-4): GAGVSQSPSNKVTEKGKDVELRCDPISGHTALYWYRQSLGQGLEFLIYFQGNSAPDKSGLPSDRFSAERTGGSVSTLTIQRTQQEDSAVYLCASSSGLGDEKLFFGSGTQLSVL.

The rearrangement joins TRBV19 to TRBJ1-2; 10 bases agree with TRBD1. Trimming at V came to 5 bases and at J to 4 bases, leaving 1 base not matched to a gene. The CDR3 extends over 13 amino acids. In germline, CDR1 is LNHDA, CDR2 SQIVND (reference sequence). The CDR3 here is CASSGDRGYGYTF. The CDR3 nucleotides read TGTGCCAGTAGTGGGGACAGGGGCTATGGCTACACCTTC.

This clone is a singleton in its sample. The chain uses TRBV4-1 and TRBJ2-3, with D unclear. V was clipped by 1 base and J by 1 base, with 15 bases between them. The CDR3 contains 17 residues. The V gene's germline CDR1 is MGHRA and CDR2 YSYEKL. Here the CDR3 reads CASSQGTSRKGTDTQYF. Written as DNA, the CDR3 is TGCGCCAGCAGCCAAGGTACAAGCAGGAAGGGCACAGATACGCAGTATTTT.

This clone was detected once. V is TRBV28 and J is TRBJ1-1, with D tentatively TRBD1 (6 bases). The CDR3 is made up of 13 amino acids. Germline lookup yields CDR1 MDHEN and CDR2 SYDVKM. The V gene lost 8 bases and the J gene lost 0 bases, with 10 bases spanning the gap. CDR3 in DNA: TGTGCCAGCGGATCAGGGGTGAACACTGAAGCTTTCTTT. This gives the protein CASGSGVNTEAFF.

J is TRBJ1-1 and V is TRBV6-1, with 7 bases fitting TRBD1. CDR3 length: 14 residues. Trimming at V came to 9 bases and at J to 1 base, leaving 8 bases not matched to a gene. Per germline, CDR1 MNHNS and CDR2 SASEGT. The DNA for the CDR3 is TGTGCCAGTAACTTCGACAGGGCGAACACTGAAGCTTTCTTT. This encodes CASNFDRANTEAFF.

The rearrangement uses TRBV7-9 and TRBJ1-1, with 10 positions matching TRBD1. The junction had 1 base not matched to a gene; V was cut back by 1 base and J by 8 bases. This CDR3 spans 13 amino acids. Looked up from germline, CDR1 is SEHNR and CDR2 is FQNEAQ (reference sequence). CDR3 sequence reads: CASSLGDRGEAFF. In DNA form, the CDR3 reads TGTGCCAGCAGCTTAGGGGACAGGGGAGAAGCTTTCTTT.